This entry lists 20 T cell receptor beta chains sequenced from one sample in a study of shared clonotypes between healthy human individuals. The repertoire was sequenced with immunoSEQ multiplex PCR; TCRdb's copy has only in-frame clones and lacks some. The sample includes 1,100,000 or so clones, 75% to 80% of them seen just once. The sample was memory CD4+ T cells from PBMCs. Regarding subset: CD45RA-negative fraction. The origin of the receptors is a man between 18 and 35 years old in good health. Some clones in this sample may be carry-over from other donors' samples.

The chain employs TRBV28 and TRBJ1-4; tentative D call: TRBD1 (6 bases). CDR3 length: 16 amino acids. The V gene's germline CDR1 is MDHEN and CDR2 SYDVKM. Trimming stripped 6 bases from V and 0 bases from J, with 14 bases between. As DNA, the CDR3 is TGTGCCAGCAGCTTTCCAGGGGATTCAACTAATGAAAAACTGTTTTTT. Translation gives CASSFPGDSTNEKLFF.

The chain carries TRBV7-2 and TRBJ2-5; D remains ambiguous. Germline V gene data show CDR1 as SGHTA and CDR2 as FQGNSA. V was clipped by 2 bases and J by 2 bases, with 6 bases between them. This CDR3 is 13 amino acids long. The CDR3 loop is CASSLMRQETQYF. CDR3 coding DNA: TGTGCCAGCAGCTTAATGAGACAAGAGACCCAGTACTTC.

This chain links TRBV10-3 with TRBJ1-3, with TRBD1 identical over 10 bases. In germline, CDR1 is ENHRY, CDR2 SYGVKD. V shed 6 bases, J shed 4 bases, and the junction held 6 bases outside the gene matches. The CDR3 runs 15 residues. CDR3 coding DNA: TGTGCCATCAGGGCGGACAGGGGGGTCGGAAACACCATATATTTT. Residues: CAIRADRGVGNTIYF.

The rearrangement links TRBV5-3 to TRBJ2-2; D gene ambiguous. TRBV5-3 is marked as an open reading frame, function uncertain. This CDR3 is built from 16 residues. V was clipped by 3 bases and J by 1 base, with 13 bases between them. The CDR3 nucleotides read TGTGCCAGAAGCTGTGCTCGTATCCTGAACACCGGGGAGCTGTTTTTT. It yields the protein CARSCARILNTGELFF.

The chain employs TRBV27 and TRBJ2-3; 8 bases fit TRBD1. This CDR3 has 17 residues. Losses at the gene ends were 5 bases for V and 1 base for J; bases not matched to a gene: 11. Germline CDR1 MNHEY, CDR2 SMNVEV (reference sequence). The CDR3 nucleotides read TGTGCCAGCAGTCCCAACCGACAGGGGTGGGGCACAGATACGCAGTATTTT. It translates to CASSPNRQGWGTDTQYF.

This chain connects TRBV11-3 to TRBJ1-1; D might be TRBD1 (5 bases). The CDR3 runs 14 residues. Germline V gives CDR1 SGHNT, CDR2 YENEEA. Trimming cost V 5 bases and J 1 base, with 11 bases left between them. The CDR3 region is CASSPGRPNTEAFF. Written as DNA, the CDR3 is TGTGCCAGCAGCCCGGGACGACCGAACACTGAAGCTTTCTTT.

The genes are TRBV6-1 and TRBJ2-4; 7 bases line up with TRBD1. Germline V gene data show CDR1 as MNHNS and CDR2 as SASEGT. The CDR3 covers 14 residues. The ends lost 3 bases at V and 7 bases at J; junction bases unmatched: 6. CDR3 in amino acids: CASSDDRQGNIQYF. The CDR3 DNA follows: TGTGCCAGCAGTGATGACAGACAGGGCAACATTCAGTACTTC.

V and J are TRBV7-6 and TRBJ2-5; tentatively, D is TRBD1 (5 bases). The germline V gene has CDR1 SGHVS and CDR2 FNYEAQ. The CDR3 consists of 15 residues. V was shortened by 4 bases and J by 1 base, with 13 bases between the two germline ends. The CDR3 bases are TGTGCCAGCAGCTCCCACCGACAGAGCCAAGAGACCCAGTACTTC. Translation: CASSSHRQSQETQYF. Looking up the rest from reference TRBV7-6 and TRBJ2-5 gives the full variable domain: GAGVSQSPRYKVTKRGQDVALRCDPISGHVSLYWYRQALGQGPEFLTYFNYEAQQDKSGLPNDRFSAERPEGSISTLTIQRTEQRDSAMYRCASSSHRQSQETQYFGPGTRLLVL.

Written as DNA, the CDR3 is TGTGCCAGCAGCTCCCAGACTAGCGGGAGTTGGTCCTACGAGCAGTACTTC. Residues: CASSSQTSGSWSYEQYF. V and J are TRBV7-6 and TRBJ2-7; TRBD2 matches 12 bases. The CDR3 is 17 residues long. V shed 4 bases and J 1 base; nucleotides not matched to a gene: 8. Germline loops: CDR1 SGHVS, CDR2 FNYEAQ. Combining the CDR3 with reference TRBV7-6 and TRBJ2-7 gives the whole variable domain GAGVSQSPRYKVTKRGQDVALRCDPISGHVSLYWYRQALGQGPEFLTYFNYEAQQDKSGLPNDRFSAERPEGSISTLTIQRTEQRDSAMYRCASSSQTSGSWSYEQYFGPGTRLTVT.

With regard to this clone: At the DNA level, this CDR3 is encoded by other sequences in the same sample as well. The V gene is TRBV30, the J gene TRBJ1-5; D may be TRBD1 (5 bases). The V and J ends lost 2 bases and 3 bases respectively, with 8 bases between them. The CDR3 totals 13 residues. CDR1 GTSNPN and CDR2 SVGIG come from the germline V gene (reference sequence). The CDR3 protein is CAWSRGPNQPQHF. CDR3 nucleotide sequence: TGTGCCTGGAGTCGGGGCCCCAATCAGCCCCAGCATTTT.

V and J are TRBV5-1 and TRBJ1-1; 9 positions match TRBD1. The CDR3 is 16 residues long. V shed 0 bases, J shed 0 bases, and the junction held 3 bases outside the gene matches. Germline V gene data show CDR1 as SGHRS and CDR2 as YFSETQ. The CDR3 bases are TGCGCCAGCAGCTTGGCCGGGACAGGGATGAACACTGAAGCTTTCTTT. Amino acid sequence: CASSLAGTGMNTEAFF.

This clone was counted a few times. A much larger clone lies a single base off, so this may be a read error. This chain joins TRBV6-5 and TRBJ1-1; TRBD1 aligns across 7 bases. Germline V gene lookup returns CDR1 MNHEY and CDR2 SVGAGI. The V and J ends lost 6 bases and 4 bases, in that order; junction bases with no gene match: 5. The CDR3 has 13 amino acids. CDR3 DNA sequence: TGTGCCAGCAGCCGACAGGGAGGCACTGAAGCTTTCTTT. As protein: CASSRQGGTEAFF.

The genes are TRBV6-1 and TRBJ1-1; D is uncertain. The CDR3 has 14 amino acids. Germline V gene sequence: CDR1 MNHNS, CDR2 SASEGT. V was cut by 7 bases and J by 8 bases, with 20 bases left in between. CDR3 in DNA: TGTGCCAGCAAACACCTCGGGAGCGATTTGGAAGCTTTCTTT. Protein product: CASKHLGSDLEAFF.

This clone was recorded a few times. The genes are TRBV4-1 and TRBJ2-7, with D possibly matching TRBD2 (6 bases). Germline V CDR1 and CDR2: MGHRA, YSYEKL. This CDR3 region has 12 residues. The germline V and J ends were trimmed by 4 bases and 6 bases, with 10 bases remaining between them. The CDR3 spells CASSRGDGEQYF. CDR3 bases: TGCGCCAGCAGCCGGGGGGACGGCGAGCAGTACTTC.

This chain uses TRBV7-8 with TRBJ2-7; D possibly corresponds to TRBD1 (6 bases). Germline-derived CDR1 and CDR2 are SGHVS and FQNEAQ. V was pared by 5 bases and J by 4 bases, with 21 bases between. The CDR3 totals 16 residues. For the CDR3, the DNA is TGTGCCAGCAGCATTGGTTCGGGCAGGGGCTTTTACGAGCAGTACTTC. Its translation: CASSIGSGRGFYEQYF. The full variable domain, rest sourced from reference TRBV7-8 and TRBJ2-7, is GAGVSQSPRYKVAKRGQDVALRCDPISGHVSLFWYQQALGQGPEFLTYFQNEAQLDKSGLPSDRFFAERPEGSVSTLKIQRTQQEDSAVYLCASSIGSGRGFYEQYFGPGTRLTVT.

The rearrangement joins TRBV7-2 to TRBJ2-7, with 10 bases matching TRBD2. The CDR3 totals 14 residues. The germline gives CDR1 SGHTA, CDR2 FQGNSA. Trimming removed 3 bases from V and 7 bases from J; junction bases left unmatched: 6. This CDR3 reads CASSFLAGAWEQYF. In DNA, the CDR3 is TGTGCCAGCAGCTTTCTAGCGGGAGCTTGGGAGCAGTACTTC. The variable domain in full, with the rest retrieved from reference TRBV7-2 and TRBJ2-7, is GAGVSQSPSNKVTEKGKDVELRCDPISGHTALYWYRQSLGQGLEFLIYFQGNSAPDKSGLPSDRFSAERTGGSVSTLTIQRTQQEDSAVYLCASSFLAGAWEQYFGPGTRLTVT.

This clone showed up just once. This sequence joins TRBV5-4 and TRBJ2-7, with 8 bases fitting TRBD2. The CDR3 extends over 17 amino acids. The V gene's germline CDR1 is SGHNT and CDR2 YYREEE (reference sequence). The V gene end was trimmed by 4 bases and the J gene end by 1 base; junction bases not matched to a gene: 13. The CDR3 coding sequence is TGTGCCAGCAGCCCGTACCCGGGACTAGTTTCTTCCTACGAGCAGTACTTC. Translated: CASSPYPGLVSSYEQYF. Based on the CDR3 plus reference TRBV5-4 and TRBJ2-7, the full variable domain is ETGVTQSPTHLIKTRGQQVTLRCSSQSGHNTVSWYQQALGQGPQFIFQYYREEENGRGNFPPRFSGLQFPNYSSELNVNALELDDSALYLCASSPYPGLVSSYEQYFGPGTRLTVT.

The chain has TRBV7-6 and TRBJ2-1, with 7 bases fitting TRBD1. This CDR3 has 13 residues. Germline V lookup: CDR1 SGHVS, CDR2 FNYEAQ. Unmatched junction bases numbered 0, after V lost 4 bases and J lost 3 bases. Written as DNA, the CDR3 is TGTGCCAGCAGCTGGGACAGCTACAATGAGCAGTTCTTC. This gives the protein CASSWDSYNEQFF.

The rearrangement joins TRBV9 to TRBJ1-5, with 9 bases fitting TRBD1. Germline trimming cut 0 bases from V and 5 bases from J; bases unmatched to any gene: 9. From germline, CDR1 is SGDLS and CDR2 YYNGEE. The CDR3 has 17 residues. The CDR3 protein is CASSVVEGQGSDQPQHF. Here the CDR3 DNA reads TGTGCCAGCAGCGTAGTTGAGGGACAGGGAAGTGATCAGCCCCAGCATTTT.

V gene TRBV6-1 combines with J gene TRBJ1-4, with D maybe TRBD1 (5 bases). Germline V gene sequence: CDR1 MNHNS, CDR2 SASEGT. The CDR3 runs 14 residues. Between the trimmed V and J ends, which lost 4 bases and 4 bases, there was a span of 10 bases. The CDR3 loop reads CASSARDLNEKLFF. DNA for the CDR3: TGTGCCAGCAGTGCCCGGGACCTTAATGAAAAACTGTTTTTT.